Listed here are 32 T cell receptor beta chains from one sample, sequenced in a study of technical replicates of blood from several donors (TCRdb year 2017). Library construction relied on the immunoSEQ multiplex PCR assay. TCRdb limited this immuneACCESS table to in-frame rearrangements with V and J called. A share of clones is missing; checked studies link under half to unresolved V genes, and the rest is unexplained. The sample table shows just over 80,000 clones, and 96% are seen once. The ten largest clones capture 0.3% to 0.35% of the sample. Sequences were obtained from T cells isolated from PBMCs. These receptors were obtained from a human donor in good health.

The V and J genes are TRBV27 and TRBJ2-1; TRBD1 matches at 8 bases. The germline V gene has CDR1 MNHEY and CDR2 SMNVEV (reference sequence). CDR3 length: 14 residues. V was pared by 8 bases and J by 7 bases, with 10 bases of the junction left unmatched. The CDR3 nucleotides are TGTGCCAGCGGCCCTCAGGGGGCGCTGAATGAGCAGTTCTTC. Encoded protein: CASGPQGALNEQFF.

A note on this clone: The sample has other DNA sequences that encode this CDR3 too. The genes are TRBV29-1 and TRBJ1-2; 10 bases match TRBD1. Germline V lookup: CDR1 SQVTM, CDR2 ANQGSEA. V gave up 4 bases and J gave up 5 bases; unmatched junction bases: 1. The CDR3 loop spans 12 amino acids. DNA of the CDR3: TGCAGCGTTGGGGACAGGGGATATGGCTACACCTTC. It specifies CSVGDRGYGYTF.

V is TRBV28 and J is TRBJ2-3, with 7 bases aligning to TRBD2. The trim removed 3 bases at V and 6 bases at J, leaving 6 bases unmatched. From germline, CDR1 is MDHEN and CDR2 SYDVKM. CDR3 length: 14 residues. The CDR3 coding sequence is TGTGCCAGCAGTTTTGGGGGAGGGCTGGATACGCAGTATTTT. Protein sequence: CASSFGGGLDTQYF.

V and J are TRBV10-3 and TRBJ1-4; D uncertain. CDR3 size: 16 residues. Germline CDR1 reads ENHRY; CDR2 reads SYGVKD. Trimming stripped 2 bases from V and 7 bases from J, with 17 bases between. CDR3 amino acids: CAISELERESGEKLFF. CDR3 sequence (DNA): TGTGCCATCAGTGAGCTGGAGCGGGAATCGGGTGAAAAACTGTTTTTT.

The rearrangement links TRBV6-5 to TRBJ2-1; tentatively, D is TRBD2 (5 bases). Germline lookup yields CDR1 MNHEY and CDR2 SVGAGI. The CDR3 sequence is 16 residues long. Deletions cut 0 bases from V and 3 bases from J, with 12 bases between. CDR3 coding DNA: TGTGCCAGCAGTTACTCGAACGCTGACTACTACAATGAGCAGTTCTTC. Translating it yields CASSYSNADYYNEQFF.

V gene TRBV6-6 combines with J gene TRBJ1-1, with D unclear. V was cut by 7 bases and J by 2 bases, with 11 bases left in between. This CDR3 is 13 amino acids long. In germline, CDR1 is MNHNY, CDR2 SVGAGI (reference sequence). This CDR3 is CASTETPNTEAFF. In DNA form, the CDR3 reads TGTGCCAGCACTGAGACACCAAACACTGAAGCTTTCTTT.

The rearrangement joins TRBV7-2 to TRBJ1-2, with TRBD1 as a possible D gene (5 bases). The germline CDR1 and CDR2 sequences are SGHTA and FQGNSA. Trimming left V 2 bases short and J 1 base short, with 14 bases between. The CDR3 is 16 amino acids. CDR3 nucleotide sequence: TGTGCCAGCAGCTTAATGCAGGGCGCCTATAACTATGGCTACACCTTC. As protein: CASSLMQGAYNYGYTF.

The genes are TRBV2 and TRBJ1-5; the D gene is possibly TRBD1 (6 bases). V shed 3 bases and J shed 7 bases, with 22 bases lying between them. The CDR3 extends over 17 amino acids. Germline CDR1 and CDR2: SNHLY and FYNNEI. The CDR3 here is CASSDYGVGGLRQPQHF. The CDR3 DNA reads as TGTGCCAGCAGTGATTACGGCGTCGGGGGGCTAAGGCAGCCCCAGCATTTT. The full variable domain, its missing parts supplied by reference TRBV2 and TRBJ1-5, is EPEVTQTPSHQVTQMGQEVILRCVPISNHLYFYWYRQILGQKVEFLVSFYNNEISEKSEIFDDQFSVERPDGSNFTLKIRSTKLEDSAMYFCASSDYGVGGLRQPQHFGDGTRLSIL.

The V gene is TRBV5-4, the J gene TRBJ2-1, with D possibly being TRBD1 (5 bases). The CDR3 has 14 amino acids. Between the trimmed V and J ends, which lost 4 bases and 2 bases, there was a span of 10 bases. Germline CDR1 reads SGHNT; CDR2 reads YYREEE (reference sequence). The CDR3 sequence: CASSTEDTYNEQFF. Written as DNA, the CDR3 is TGTGCCAGCAGCACTGAGGACACCTACAATGAGCAGTTCTTC.

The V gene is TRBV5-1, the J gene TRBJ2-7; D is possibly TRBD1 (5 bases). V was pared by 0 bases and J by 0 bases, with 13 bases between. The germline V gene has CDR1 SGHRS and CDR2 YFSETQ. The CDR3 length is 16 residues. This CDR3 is CASSLVLDKNSYEQYF. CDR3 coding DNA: TGCGCCAGCAGCTTGGTTTTGGACAAAAACTCCTACGAGCAGTACTTC.

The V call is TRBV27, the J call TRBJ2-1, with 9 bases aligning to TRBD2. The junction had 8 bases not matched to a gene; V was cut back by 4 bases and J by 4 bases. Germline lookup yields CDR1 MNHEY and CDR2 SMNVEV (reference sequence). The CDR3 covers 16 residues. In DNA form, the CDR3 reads TGTGCCAGCAGTTCCTCCCTAGCGGGAAATTACAATGAGCAGTTCTTC. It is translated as CASSSSLAGNYNEQFF.

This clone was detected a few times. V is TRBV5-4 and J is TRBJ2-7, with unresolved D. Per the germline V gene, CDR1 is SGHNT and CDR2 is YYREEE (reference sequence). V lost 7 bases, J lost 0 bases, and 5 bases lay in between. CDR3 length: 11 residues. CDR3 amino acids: CASGNSYEQYF. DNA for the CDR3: TGTGCCAGCGGCAACTCCTACGAGCAGTACTTC.

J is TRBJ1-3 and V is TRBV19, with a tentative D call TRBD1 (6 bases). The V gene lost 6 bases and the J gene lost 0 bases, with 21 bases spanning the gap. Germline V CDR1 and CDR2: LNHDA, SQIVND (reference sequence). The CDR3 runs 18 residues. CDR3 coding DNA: TGTGCCAGTAGCCGCTCAAGGACAGCATTACTCTCTGGAAACACCATATATTTT. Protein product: CASSRSRTALLSGNTIYF.

Here the CDR3 reads CASGGSGLYEQYF. The CDR3 DNA reads TGTGCCAGCGGGGGGAGCGGACTATACGAGCAGTACTTC. The rearrangement uses TRBV28 and TRBJ2-7, with a weak D call TRBD2 (6 bases). Germline assignment: CDR1 MDHEN and CDR2 SYDVKM. CDR3 length equals 13 residues. The V and J ends lost 8 bases and 4 bases respectively, with 15 bases between them.

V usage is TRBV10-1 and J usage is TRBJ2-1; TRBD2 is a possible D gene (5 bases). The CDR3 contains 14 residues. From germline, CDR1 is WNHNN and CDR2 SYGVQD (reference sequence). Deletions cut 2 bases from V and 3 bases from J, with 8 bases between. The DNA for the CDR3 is TGCGCCAGCAGTGAGGGGAGAATCTACAATGAGCAGTTCTTC. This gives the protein CASSEGRIYNEQFF.

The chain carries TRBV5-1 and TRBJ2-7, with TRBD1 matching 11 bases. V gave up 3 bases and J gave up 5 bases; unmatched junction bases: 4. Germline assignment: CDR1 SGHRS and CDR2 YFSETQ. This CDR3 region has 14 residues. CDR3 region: CASSWGTGGNEQYF. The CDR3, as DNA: TGCGCCAGCAGCTGGGGGACAGGGGGTAACGAGCAGTACTTC.

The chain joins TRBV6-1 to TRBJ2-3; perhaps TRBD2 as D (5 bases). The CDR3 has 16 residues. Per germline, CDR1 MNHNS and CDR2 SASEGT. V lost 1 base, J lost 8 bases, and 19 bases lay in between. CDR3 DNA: TGTGCCAGCAGTGAAGAAGGAGGAGTAGCAAGTCCTACGCAGTATTTT. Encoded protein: CASSEEGGVASPTQYF.

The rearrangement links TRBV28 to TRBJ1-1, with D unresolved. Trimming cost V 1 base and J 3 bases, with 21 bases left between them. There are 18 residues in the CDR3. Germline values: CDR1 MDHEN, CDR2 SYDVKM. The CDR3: CASSLSFLSRGRDTEAFF. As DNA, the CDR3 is TGTGCCAGCAGTTTATCTTTCCTGAGTCGTGGGAGGGACACTGAAGCTTTCTTT.

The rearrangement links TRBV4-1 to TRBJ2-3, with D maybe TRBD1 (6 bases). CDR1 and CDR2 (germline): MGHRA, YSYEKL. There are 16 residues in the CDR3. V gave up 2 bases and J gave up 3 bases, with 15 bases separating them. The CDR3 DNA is TGCGCCAGCAGCCAATTGAACAGGGTGGAAACAGATACGCAGTATTTT. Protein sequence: CASSQLNRVETDTQYF.

CDR3 residues: CASSGGAYTGELFF. In DNA, the CDR3 is TGTGCCAGTAGTGGAGGGGCTTACACCGGGGAGCTGTTTTTT. This chain links TRBV19 with TRBJ2-2; perhaps TRBD2 as D (6 bases). Germline V lookup: CDR1 LNHDA, CDR2 SQIVND (reference sequence). The CDR3 is made up of 14 amino acids. Deletions cut 5 bases from V and 3 bases from J, with 10 bases between.

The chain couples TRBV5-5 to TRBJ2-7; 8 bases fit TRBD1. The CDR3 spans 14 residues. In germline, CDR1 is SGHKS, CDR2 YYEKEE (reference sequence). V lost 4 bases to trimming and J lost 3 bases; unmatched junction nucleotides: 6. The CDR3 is CASSITGGGYEQYF. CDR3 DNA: TGTGCCAGCAGCATAACAGGGGGAGGCTACGAGCAGTACTTC.

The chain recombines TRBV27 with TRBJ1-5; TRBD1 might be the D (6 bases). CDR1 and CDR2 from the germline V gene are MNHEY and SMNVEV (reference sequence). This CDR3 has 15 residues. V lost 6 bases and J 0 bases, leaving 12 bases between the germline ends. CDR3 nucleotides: TGTGCCAGCAGATTAACAGGGACTAGCAATCAGCCCCAGCATTTT. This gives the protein CASRLTGTSNQPQHF.

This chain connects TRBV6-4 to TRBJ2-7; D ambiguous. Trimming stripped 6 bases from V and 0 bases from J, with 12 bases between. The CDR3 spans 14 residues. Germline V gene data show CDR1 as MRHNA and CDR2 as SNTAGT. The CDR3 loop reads CASSATATSYEQYF. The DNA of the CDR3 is TGTGCCAGCAGCGCTACAGCTACCTCCTACGAGCAGTACTTC.

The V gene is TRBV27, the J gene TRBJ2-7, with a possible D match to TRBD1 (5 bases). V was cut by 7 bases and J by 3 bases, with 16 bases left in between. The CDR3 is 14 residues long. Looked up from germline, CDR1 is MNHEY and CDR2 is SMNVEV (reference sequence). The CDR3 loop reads CASKPRQGVYEQYF. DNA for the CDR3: TGTGCCAGCAAGCCCCGGCAGGGTGTCTACGAGCAGTACTTC.

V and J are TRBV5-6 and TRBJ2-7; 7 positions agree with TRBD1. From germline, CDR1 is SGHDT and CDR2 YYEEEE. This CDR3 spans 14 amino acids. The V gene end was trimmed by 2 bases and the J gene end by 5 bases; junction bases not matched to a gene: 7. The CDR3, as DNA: TGTGCCAGCAGCTTACCAGACAGGGTCAACGAGCAGTACTTC. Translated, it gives CASSLPDRVNEQYF. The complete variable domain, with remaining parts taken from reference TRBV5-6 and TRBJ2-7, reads DAGVTQSPTHLIKTRGQQVTLRCSPKSGHDTVSWYQQALGQGPQFIFQYYEEEERQRGNFPDRFSGHQFPNYSSELNVNALLLGDSALYLCASSLPDRVNEQYFGPGTRLTVT.

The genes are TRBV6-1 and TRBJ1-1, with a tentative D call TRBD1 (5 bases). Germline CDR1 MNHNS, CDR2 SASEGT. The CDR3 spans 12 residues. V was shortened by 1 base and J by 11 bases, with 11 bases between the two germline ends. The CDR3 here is CASSEGRGGAFF. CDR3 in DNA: TGTGCCAGCAGTGAAGGCCGCGGGGGGGCTTTCTTT.

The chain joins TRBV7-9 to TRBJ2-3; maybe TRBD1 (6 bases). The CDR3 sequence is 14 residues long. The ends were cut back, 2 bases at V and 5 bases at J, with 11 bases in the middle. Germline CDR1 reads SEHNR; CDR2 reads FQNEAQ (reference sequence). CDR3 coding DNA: TGTGCCAGCAGCTTAAACAGGGCAGGAGATACGCAGTATTTT. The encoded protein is CASSLNRAGDTQYF.

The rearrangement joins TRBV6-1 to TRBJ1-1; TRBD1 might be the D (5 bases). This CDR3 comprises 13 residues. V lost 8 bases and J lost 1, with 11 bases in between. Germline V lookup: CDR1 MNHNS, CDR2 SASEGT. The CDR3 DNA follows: TGTGCCAGCCCATGGGACTCGAACACTGAAGCTTTCTTT. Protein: CASPWDSNTEAFF.

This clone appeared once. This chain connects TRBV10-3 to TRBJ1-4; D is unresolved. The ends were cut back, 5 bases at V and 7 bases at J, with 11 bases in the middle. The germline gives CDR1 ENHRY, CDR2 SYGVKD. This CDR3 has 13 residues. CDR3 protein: CAISLERGEKLFF. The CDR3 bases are TGTGCCATCAGTTTAGAACGGGGTGAAAAACTGTTTTTT.

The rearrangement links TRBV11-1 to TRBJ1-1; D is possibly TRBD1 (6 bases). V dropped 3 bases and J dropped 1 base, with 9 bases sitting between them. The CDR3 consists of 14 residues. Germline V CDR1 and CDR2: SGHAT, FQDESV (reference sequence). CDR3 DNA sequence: TGTGCCAGCAGCTTGGACAGCGGGAACACTGAAGCTTTCTTT. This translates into CASSLDSGNTEAFF.

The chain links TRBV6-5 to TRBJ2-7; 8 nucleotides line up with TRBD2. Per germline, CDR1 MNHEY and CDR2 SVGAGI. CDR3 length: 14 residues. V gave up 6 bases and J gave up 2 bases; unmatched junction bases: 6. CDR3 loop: CASSLLAETYEQYF. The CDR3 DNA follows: TGTGCCAGCAGCCTACTAGCGGAGACCTACGAGCAGTACTTC.

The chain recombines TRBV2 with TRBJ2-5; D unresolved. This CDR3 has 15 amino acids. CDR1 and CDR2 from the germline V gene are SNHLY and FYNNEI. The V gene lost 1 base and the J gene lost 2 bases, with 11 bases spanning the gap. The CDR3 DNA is TGTGCCAGCAGTGAAGTCTCCGGGTCACAAGAGACCCAGTACTTC. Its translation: CASSEVSGSQETQYF.